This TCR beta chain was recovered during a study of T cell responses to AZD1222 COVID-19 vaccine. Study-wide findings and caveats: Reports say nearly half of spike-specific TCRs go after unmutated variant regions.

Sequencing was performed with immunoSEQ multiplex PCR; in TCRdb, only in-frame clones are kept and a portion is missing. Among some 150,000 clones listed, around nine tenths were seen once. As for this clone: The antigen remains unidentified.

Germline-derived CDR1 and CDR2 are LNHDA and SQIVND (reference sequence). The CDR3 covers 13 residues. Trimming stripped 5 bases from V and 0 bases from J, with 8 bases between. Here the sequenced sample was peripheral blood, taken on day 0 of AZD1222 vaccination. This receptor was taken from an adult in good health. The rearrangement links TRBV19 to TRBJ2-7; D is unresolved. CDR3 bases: TGTGCCAGTAGTTTGGGGTCCTCCTACGAGCAGTACTTC. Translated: CASSLGSSYEQYF.